The T cell receptor (beta chain) described here comes from a study of shared clonotypes between healthy human individuals. Study outcomes and limitations: Sequencing depth was expected to influence donor clonotype sharing.

CD8 cells classed as naive were CD45RO-negative and positively selected for CCR7, excluding terminally differentiated effector memory CD45RA+ cells. Remarks on this clone: Its antigen is as yet unknown.

Here immunoSEQ multiplex PCR was the method, and the copy in TCRdb shows in-frame clones only, minus some. In the table there are around 2.1 million clones, 85% to 95% of which are singletons. This clonotype originated in a man aged 18 to 30 in good health. Some clones in this sample may be carry-over from other donors' samples. Sequencing was performed on naive CD8+ T cells from PBMCs.

The CDR3 DNA reads TGTGCCAGCAGTTTAGGCTCTAGCGGGAGGAATGAGCAGTTCTTC. This encodes CASSLGSSGRNEQFF. V gene TRBV28 combines with J gene TRBJ2-1, with 11 bases fitting TRBD2. The CDR3 loop spans 15 amino acids. Germline trimming cut 2 bases from V and 7 bases from J; bases unmatched to any gene: 4. Germline values: CDR1 MDHEN, CDR2 SYDVKM.